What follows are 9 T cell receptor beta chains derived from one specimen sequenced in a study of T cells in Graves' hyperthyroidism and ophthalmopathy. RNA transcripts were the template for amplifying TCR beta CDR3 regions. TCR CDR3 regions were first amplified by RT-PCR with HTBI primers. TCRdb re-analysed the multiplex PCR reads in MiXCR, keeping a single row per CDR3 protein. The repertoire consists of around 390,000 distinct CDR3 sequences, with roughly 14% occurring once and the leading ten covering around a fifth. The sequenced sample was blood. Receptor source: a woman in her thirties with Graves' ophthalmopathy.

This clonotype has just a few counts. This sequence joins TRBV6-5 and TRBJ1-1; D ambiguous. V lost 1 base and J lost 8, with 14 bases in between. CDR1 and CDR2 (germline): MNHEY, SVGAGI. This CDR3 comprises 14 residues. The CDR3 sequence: CASSYFGNPTEAFF. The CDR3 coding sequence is TGTGCCAGCAGTTACTTCGGAAACCCCACAGAAGCTTTCTTT.

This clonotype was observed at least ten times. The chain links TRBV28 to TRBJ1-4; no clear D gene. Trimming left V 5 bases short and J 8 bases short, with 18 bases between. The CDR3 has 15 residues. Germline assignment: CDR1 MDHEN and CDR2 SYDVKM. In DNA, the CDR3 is TGTGCCAGCAGTGCTGTCCAGGCTCAGGTGGAAAAACTGTTTTTT. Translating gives CASSAVQAQVEKLFF.

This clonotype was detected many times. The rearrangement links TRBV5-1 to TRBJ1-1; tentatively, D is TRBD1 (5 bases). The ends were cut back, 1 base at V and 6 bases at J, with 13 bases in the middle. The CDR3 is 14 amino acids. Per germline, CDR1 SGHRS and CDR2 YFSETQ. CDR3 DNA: TGCGCCAGCAGCTTGCGACAGTCCTTTGCTGAAGCTTTCTTT. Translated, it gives CASSLRQSFAEAFF.

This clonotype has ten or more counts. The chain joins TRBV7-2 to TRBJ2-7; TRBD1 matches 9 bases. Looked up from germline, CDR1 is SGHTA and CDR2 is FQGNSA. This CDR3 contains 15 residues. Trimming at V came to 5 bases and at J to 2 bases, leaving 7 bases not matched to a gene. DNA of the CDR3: TGTGCCAGCAGCGTTAGTTGGACAGGGGCCTACGAGCAGTACTTC. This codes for CASSVSWTGAYEQYF.

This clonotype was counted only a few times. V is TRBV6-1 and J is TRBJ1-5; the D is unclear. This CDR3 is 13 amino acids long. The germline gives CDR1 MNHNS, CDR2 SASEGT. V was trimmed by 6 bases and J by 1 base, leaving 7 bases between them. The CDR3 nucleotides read TGTGCCAGCAGCGAATCCAGCAATCAGCCCCAGCATTTT. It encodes CASSESSNQPQHF.

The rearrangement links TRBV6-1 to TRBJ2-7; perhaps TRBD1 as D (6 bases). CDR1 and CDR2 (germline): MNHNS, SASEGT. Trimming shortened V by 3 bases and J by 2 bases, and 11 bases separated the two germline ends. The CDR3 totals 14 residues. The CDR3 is CASSDRDKAYEQYF. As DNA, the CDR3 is TGTGCCAGCAGTGACCGGGACAAAGCCTACGAGCAGTACTTC.

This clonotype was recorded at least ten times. The CDR3 DNA sequence: TGTGCCAGCAGCCTCCGGCTAACCTACGAGCAGTACTTC. Translation: CASSLRLTYEQYF. The chain links TRBV12-3 or TRBV12-4 to TRBJ2-7; the D is unclear. This CDR3 has 13 residues. Trimming left V 6 bases short and J 2 bases short, with 11 bases between.

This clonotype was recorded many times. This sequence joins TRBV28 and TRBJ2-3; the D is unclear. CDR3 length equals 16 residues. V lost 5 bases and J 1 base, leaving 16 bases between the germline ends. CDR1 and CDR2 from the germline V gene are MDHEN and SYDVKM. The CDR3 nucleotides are TGTGCCAGCAGTCCCTCTTGGGCCCGGGGCACAGATACGCAGTATTTT. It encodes CASSPSWARGTDTQYF. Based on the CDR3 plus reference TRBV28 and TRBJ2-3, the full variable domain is DVKVTQSSRYLVKRTGEKVFLECVQDMDHENMFWYRQDPGLGLRLIYFSYDVKMKEKGDIPEGYSVSREKKERFSLILESASTNQTSMYLCASSPSWARGTDTQYFGPGTRLTVL.

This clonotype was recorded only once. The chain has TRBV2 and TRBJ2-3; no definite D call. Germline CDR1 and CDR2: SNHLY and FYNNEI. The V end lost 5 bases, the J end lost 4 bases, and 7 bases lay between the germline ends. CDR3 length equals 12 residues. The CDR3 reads CASSYPPDTQYF. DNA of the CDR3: TGTGCCAGCAGTTACCCCCCAGATACGCAGTATTTT.